This entry lists 26 T cell receptor beta chains sequenced from one sample in a study of naive and memory T cell subsets. Study-wide results and limits: A few larger clonotypes appeared in naive repertoires, especially CD8, possibly memory cells re-expressing CD45RA.

Their antigens remain unidentified. Both TRBC1 and TRBC2 were covered by a beta constant-region primer of two equimolar oligonucleotides. Nested alpha and beta constant-region primers with the SP2 primer drove four PCR rounds on ligated cDNA. TCRdb re-derived calls from the UMI-ligation and nested PCR reads in MiXCR, one entry per CDR3 protein. The sample has more than 95,000 distinct CDR3 sequences; more than 14% are singletons. The material sequenced was naive CD8+ T cells from blood. The receptors shown here come from a human donor in good health.

The V gene is TRBV25-1, the J gene TRBJ1-2; the D is unclear. Germline CDR1 reads MGHDK; CDR2 reads SYGVNS. This CDR3 spans 12 amino acids. V was clipped by 6 bases and J by 0 bases, with 5 bases between them. In nucleotides, the CDR3 is TGTGCCAGCAGGCAAGCTAACTATGGCTACACCTTC. Translation gives CASRQANYGYTF.

There are a few counts of this clonotype. The chain is built from TRBV9 and TRBJ2-7; 9 bases agree with TRBD1. This CDR3 is built from 14 residues. Trimming cost V 4 bases and J 6 bases; bases outside gene matches: 8. Germline-derived CDR1 and CDR2 are SGDLS and YYNGEE. The CDR3 bases are TGTGCCAGCAGCCCAGGACAGGGGTCTTCCGAGCAGTACTTC. Its protein product is CASSPGQGSSEQYF.

The table lists this clonotype with many counts. This chain connects TRBV20-1 to TRBJ2-1; D is uncertain. Looked up from germline, CDR1 is DFQATT and CDR2 is SNEGSKA (reference sequence). The CDR3 contains 13 residues. Trimming pared 6 bases from V and 2 bases from J, leaving 11 bases between. Here the CDR3 reads CSAPLATYNEQFF. CDR3 nucleotides: TGCAGTGCCCCCTTAGCCACCTACAATGAGCAGTTCTTC.

This chain joins TRBV7-9 and TRBJ1-1, with no clear D. With 3 bases removed from V and 4 bases from J, the gap between germline ends came to 9 bases. Germline values: CDR1 SEHNR, CDR2 FQNEAQ (reference sequence). The CDR3 has 13 residues. CDR3 residues: CASSFPAATEAFF. CDR3 sequence (DNA): TGTGCCAGCAGCTTCCCAGCAGCCACTGAAGCTTTCTTT.

In its sample, this clonotype was seen many times. This sequence joins TRBV15 and TRBJ1-6; D not resolved. Between the trimmed V and J ends, which lost 0 bases and 0 bases, there was a span of 9 bases. Per germline, CDR1 LNHNV and CDR2 YYDKDF (reference sequence). The CDR3 length is 17 residues. The CDR3 DNA sequence: TGTGCCACCAGCAGAGATGCGGCGAGCTCCTATAATTCACCCCTCCACTTT. Amino acids: CATSRDAASSYNSPLHF. The full variable domain, its missing parts supplied by reference TRBV15 and TRBJ1-6, is DAMVIQNPRYQVTQFGKPVTLSCSQTLNHNVMYWYQQKSSQAPKLLFHYYDKDFNNEADTPDNFQSRRPNTSFCFLDIRSPGLGDTAMYLCATSRDAASSYNSPLHFGNGTRLTVT.

This clonotype was counted a few times. This chain uses TRBV7-8 with TRBJ2-7, with D hard to call. The V end was cut by 5 bases, the J end by 1 base, with 12 bases between. The germline CDR1 and CDR2 sequences are SGHVS and FQNEAQ. The CDR3 is 14 amino acids. CDR3 sequence (DNA): TGTGCCAGCAGCCAGACCTACAATTCCTACGAGCAGTACTTC. Protein sequence: CASSQTYNSYEQYF. Together with reference TRBV7-8 and TRBJ2-7, the CDR3 gives the full variable domain: GAGVSQSPRYKVAKRGQDVALRCDPISGHVSLFWYQQALGQGPEFLTYFQNEAQLDKSGLPSDRFFAERPEGSVSTLKIQRTQQEDSAVYLCASSQTYNSYEQYFGPGTRLTVT.

The table lists this clonotype with many counts. The rearrangement links TRBV7-9 to TRBJ2-7; D possibly corresponds to TRBD1 (6 bases). The CDR3 runs to 13 residues. Trimming took off 4 bases at V and 2 bases at J, with 9 bases between the two ends. Germline V gene sequence: CDR1 SEHNR, CDR2 FQNEAQ (reference sequence). Here the CDR3 reads CASSSRTAYEQYF. For the CDR3, the DNA is TGTGCCAGCAGCTCCCGGACAGCCTACGAGCAGTACTTC.

This clonotype has more than one count but fewer than ten. The chain links TRBV19 to TRBJ2-7; D remains ambiguous. V lost 1 base to trimming and J lost 6 bases, with 4 bases between them. There are 11 residues in the CDR3. Germline V gene lookup returns CDR1 LNHDA and CDR2 SQIVND (reference sequence). In DNA, the CDR3 is TGTGCCAGTAGTATAGGCGTCGAGCAGTACTTC. This translates into CASSIGVEQYF.

The gene calls are TRBV11-2 and TRBJ2-3, with 9 bases aligning to TRBD2. Losses at the gene ends were 4 bases for V and 6 bases for J; bases not matched to a gene: 8. CDR3 length equals 15 residues. Germline CDR1 and CDR2: SGHAT and FQNNGV. The CDR3 loop is CASSSRTSVSDTQYF. Written as DNA, the CDR3 is TGTGCCAGCAGCTCGAGGACTAGCGTTTCGGATACGCAGTATTTT. Looking up the rest from reference TRBV11-2 and TRBJ2-3 gives the full variable domain: EAGVAQSPRYKIIEKRQSVAFWCNPISGHATLYWYQQILGQGPKLLIQFQNNGVVDDSQLPKDRFSAERLKGVDSTLKIQPAKLEDSAVYLCASSSRTSVSDTQYFGPGTRLTVL.

This clonotype has a handful of counts. The chain is built from TRBV3-1 and TRBJ2-1; the D gene is possibly TRBD2 (6 bases). The CDR3 sequence is 15 residues long. The germline V and J ends were trimmed by 0 bases and 9 bases, with 15 bases remaining between them. Germline CDR1 LGHDT, CDR2 YNNKEL (reference sequence). The CDR3, as DNA: TGTGCCAGCAGCCAAGATTGGAGTAGCGGTGTTGAGCAGTTCTTC. This sequence encodes CASSQDWSSGVEQFF.

Note on this clonotype: An end of the junction does not agree with germline; a read error may underlie this. This rearrangement joins TRBV20-1 to TRBJ1-4; D not resolved. Germline V lookup: CDR1 DFQATT, CDR2 SNEGSKA (reference sequence). The CDR3 spans 16 residues. This CDR3 is CSARDVEGGANEKLFF. CDR3 DNA sequence: TGCAGTGCTCGAGACGTTGAGGGTGGCGCGAATGAAAAACTGTTTTTT.

The chain recombines TRBV29-1 with TRBJ2-4, with 8 bases fitting TRBD1. With V trimmed by 7 bases and J by 6 bases, 8 bases remained unmatched. Germline lookup yields CDR1 SQVTM and CDR2 ANQGSEA. The CDR3 covers 13 residues. The CDR3 sequence is CSENRTGRNIQYF. The CDR3 region has the DNA TGCAGCGAGAACCGGACAGGGAGAAACATTCAGTACTTC. Filled out from reference TRBV29-1 and TRBJ2-4, the complete variable domain reads SAVISQKPSRDICQRGTSLTIQCQVDSQVTMMFWYRQQPGQSLTLIATANQGSEATYESGFVIDKFPISRPNLTFSTLTVSNMSPEDSSIYLCSENRTGRNIQYFGAGTRLSVL.

This clonotype appeared a few times. The chain joins TRBV5-6 to TRBJ2-7, with D tentatively TRBD2 (6 bases). Germline V gene lookup returns CDR1 SGHDT and CDR2 YYEEEE. The length of the CDR3 is 15 residues. V shed 3 bases and J shed 5 bases, with 18 bases lying between them. The CDR3 DNA sequence: TGTGCCAGCAGCTACATTGGACTATCTGAAAACGAGCAGTACTTC. Encoded protein: CASSYIGLSENEQYF.

The sample holds many counts of this clonotype. This chain joins TRBV20-1 and TRBJ2-7, with D perhaps TRBD1 (5 bases). CDR3 size: 14 residues. CDR1 is DFQATT and CDR2 is SNEGSKA in the germline V gene (reference sequence). With 4 bases removed from V and 2 bases from J, the gap between germline ends came to 15 bases. The CDR3 spells CSAKPHRIPYEQYF. CDR3 bases: TGCAGTGCTAAACCTCACAGGATACCCTACGAGCAGTACTTC.

Here the CDR3 DNA reads TGTGCCAGCAGGGGGCAGGGGGCCTCTGGGGCCAACGTCCTGACTTTC. Translated: CASRGQGASGANVLTF. This chain uses TRBV28 with TRBJ2-6; 8 bases are a match to TRBD1. V was pared by 6 bases and J by 0 bases, with 4 bases of the junction left unmatched. Germline assignment: CDR1 MDHEN and CDR2 SYDVKM. CDR3 length equals 16 residues. Full variable domain (missing parts from reference TRBV28 and TRBJ2-6): DVKVTQSSRYLVKRTGEKVFLECVQDMDHENMFWYRQDPGLGLRLIYFSYDVKMKEKGDIPEGYSVSREKKERFSLILESASTNQTSMYLCASRGQGASGANVLTFGAGSRLTVL.

This clonotype appeared many times. The V gene is TRBV4-3, the J gene TRBJ2-7; TRBD1 is a possible D gene (6 bases). CDR1 is LGHNA and CDR2 is YSLEER in the germline V gene. CDR3 length equals 15 residues. Trimming took 4 bases from V and 2 from J, leaving 15 bases between them. Here the CDR3 DNA reads TGCGCCAGCAGCCCCGGGACGGCAGGGGCCTACGAGCAGTACTTC. This encodes CASSPGTAGAYEQYF.

This clonotype was counted only a few times. V is TRBV7-2 and J is TRBJ2-7; tentatively, D is TRBD1 or TRBD2 (5 bases each). This CDR3 comprises 14 residues. V was clipped by 5 bases and J by 4 bases, with 15 bases between them. Germline CDR1 SGHTA, CDR2 FQGNSA. The CDR3 here is CASSLIQEAYEQYF. CDR3 coding DNA: TGTGCCAGCAGCCTCATACAGGAGGCGTACGAGCAGTACTTC.

This clonotype occurred a few times. J is TRBJ1-6 and V is TRBV2, with D hard to call. Germline loops: CDR1 SNHLY, CDR2 FYNNEI. This CDR3 contains 14 residues. With 1 base removed from V and 5 bases from J, the gap between germline ends came to 6 bases. As DNA, the CDR3 is TGTGCCAGCAGTGAAGGGGAGGATAATTCACCCCTCCACTTT. Protein sequence: CASSEGEDNSPLHF.

J is TRBJ2-1 and V is TRBV4-1; D may be TRBD2 (5 bases). Trimming left V 3 bases short and J 10 bases short, with 16 bases between. Looked up from germline, CDR1 is MGHRA and CDR2 is YSYEKL. The CDR3 consists of 14 residues. The CDR3 reads CASSQTSPPGEQFF. The CDR3 region has the DNA TGCGCCAGCAGCCAGACTTCCCCCCCGGGGGAGCAGTTCTTC.

This clonotype came up a few times. The rearrangement links TRBV29-1 to TRBJ1-2; D not resolved. In germline, CDR1 is SQVTM, CDR2 ANQGSEA. This CDR3 has 12 residues. Trimming shortened V by 7 bases and J by 4 bases, and 13 bases separated the two germline ends. In nucleotides, the CDR3 is TGCAGCGGTCAAACCGGAGTCTATGGCTACACCTTC. Protein product: CSGQTGVYGYTF.

The genes are TRBV9 and TRBJ2-3; a weak D match, TRBD1 (5 bases). Germline V gene lookup returns CDR1 SGDLS and CDR2 YYNGEE. V was trimmed by 3 bases and J by 0 bases, leaving 14 bases between them. This CDR3 is built from 16 residues. In DNA form, the CDR3 reads TGTGCCAGCAGCGGAATTGACAGACCTAGCACAGATACGCAGTATTTT. Translation gives CASSGIDRPSTDTQYF.

This clonotype was counted only a few times. The chain employs TRBV2 and TRBJ1-1; D perhaps matches TRBD1 (5 bases). The germline V gene encodes CDR1 SNHLY and CDR2 FYNNEI. V dropped 3 bases and J dropped 6 bases, with 8 bases sitting between them. There are 12 residues in the CDR3. The CDR3: CASSDREAEAFF. The CDR3 DNA reads as TGTGCCAGCAGTGACAGGGAAGCTGAAGCTTTCTTT.

The chain has TRBV12-3 or TRBV12-4 and TRBJ2-7; 8 bases map to TRBD2. The CDR3 runs 17 residues. V lost 4 bases and J lost 3; bases outside the gene matches: 14. The CDR3 DNA sequence: TGTGCCAGCAGTTCGGGACTAGGAGGGGGGTTTGGCTACGAGCAGTACTTC. Translated, it gives CASSSGLGGGFGYEQYF.

This clonotype showed up many times. The chain recombines TRBV19 with TRBJ1-1, with D unclear. Trimming cost V 3 bases and J 4 bases, with 9 bases left between them. The CDR3 loop spans 13 amino acids. Germline assignment: CDR1 LNHDA and CDR2 SQIVND (reference sequence). DNA for the CDR3: TGTGCCAGTAGTATCTCGGGCCTCACTGAAGCTTTCTTT. This codes for CASSISGLTEAFF.

There are a few counts of this clonotype. The V call is TRBV20-1, the J call TRBJ2-7; D possibly uses TRBD1 or TRBD2 (6 bases each). V was cut by 3 bases and J by 5 bases, with 20 bases left in between. The germline CDR1 and CDR2 sequences are DFQATT and SNEGSKA (reference sequence). This CDR3 comprises 15 residues. In DNA form, the CDR3 reads TGCAGTGCTAGCCCCGAAGGGGGGAAATCCCACGAGCAGTACTTC. Translated, it gives CSASPEGGKSHEQYF.

This clonotype was seen a few times. The chain recombines TRBV7-6 with TRBJ1-4; D gene ambiguous. This CDR3 has 13 residues. Germline CDR1 is SGHVS and CDR2 is FNYEAQ. V shed 1 base and J shed 3 bases, with 3 bases lying between them. In DNA, the CDR3 is TGTGCCAGCAGCTTAGAAGCTAATGAAAAACTGTTTTTT. This translates into CASSLEANEKLFF.